Below, 32 T cell receptor beta chains from the same sample are listed, as sequenced in a study of blood T cell repertoires in COVID-19. Generated by immunoSEQ multiplex PCR, the TCRdb table keeps only in-frame clones and is missing some. The data contain around 160,000 clones, roughly 78% of them seen just once; the ten biggest clones take up approximately 14%. The sequencing input was peripheral blood. The receptors derive from a human donor with acute or convalescent COVID-19. The donor label of this sample is uncertain.

V gene TRBV6-5 combines with J gene TRBJ2-3; D remains unclear. The CDR3 is 14 amino acids. Germline lookup yields CDR1 MNHEY and CDR2 SVGAGI. Trimming took 0 bases from V and 4 from J, leaving 8 bases between them. CDR3 sequence (DNA): TGTGCCAGCAGTTACTCCTTATCTGCAGATACGCAGTATTTT. Translating gives CASSYSLSADTQYF.

The chain uses TRBV19 and TRBJ1-1; unclear D gene. Germline CDR1 LNHDA, CDR2 SQIVND (reference sequence). The CDR3 length is 15 residues. The V end was cut by 3 bases, the J end by 1 base, with 12 bases between. CDR3 coding DNA: TGTGCCAGTAGTATGTTAGTGGGCGCGAACACTGAAGCTTTCTTT. Protein: CASSMLVGANTEAFF.

The rearrangement uses TRBV7-2 and TRBJ1-1, with D maybe TRBD1 (5 bases). V was clipped by 4 bases and J by 0 bases, with 9 bases between them. This CDR3 contains 14 residues. Germline assignment: CDR1 SGHTA and CDR2 FQGNSA. Here the CDR3 reads CASSSGHLNTEAFF. CDR3 bases: TGTGCCAGCAGCTCAGGACACCTGAACACTGAAGCTTTCTTT. The whole variable domain, remainder taken from reference TRBV7-2 and TRBJ1-1, is GAGVSQSPSNKVTEKGKDVELRCDPISGHTALYWYRQSLGQGLEFLIYFQGNSAPDKSGLPSDRFSAERTGGSVSTLTIQRTQQEDSAVYLCASSSGHLNTEAFFGQGTRLTVV.

The V and J genes are TRBV5-1 and TRBJ1-4; perhaps TRBD1 as D (5 bases). The CDR3 has 14 amino acids. Germline CDR1 reads SGHRS; CDR2 reads YFSETQ. V was pared by 0 bases and J by 8 bases, with 11 bases between. CDR3: CASSLEMGLEKLFF. The CDR3 coding sequence is TGCGCCAGCAGCTTGGAGATGGGGCTAGAAAAACTGTTTTTT. Complete variable domain (other parts from reference TRBV5-1 and TRBJ1-4): KAGVTQTPRYLIKTRGQQVTLSCSPISGHRSVSWYQQTPGQGLQFLFEYFSETQRNKGNFPGRFSGRQFSNSRSEMNVSTLELGDSALYLCASSLEMGLEKLFFGSGTQLSVL.

This clone was seen a handful of times. The chain links TRBV11-2 to TRBJ1-1; D gene uncertain. The CDR3 runs 14 residues. The germline V gene has CDR1 SGHAT and CDR2 FQNNGV. The ends were cut back, 0 bases at V and 6 bases at J, with 11 bases in the middle. The CDR3 coding sequence is TGTGCCAGCAGCTTAGATCGTTGGGCATCTGAAGCTTTCTTT. Its protein is CASSLDRWASEAFF.

This chain connects TRBV20-1 to TRBJ1-1; no firm D call. CDR3 length: 10 amino acids. Per germline, CDR1 DFQATT and CDR2 SNEGSKA (reference sequence). Trimming stripped 2 bases from V and 6 bases from J, with 4 bases between. The CDR3 bases are TGCAGTGCTAGACAGGCTGAAGCTTTCTTT. Translated: CSARQAEAFF.

There are a few counts of this clone. CDR3 nucleotides: TGTGCCATCAGTGAGGACCTTAGCGGGGAATACAATGAGCAGTTCTTC. It encodes CAISEDLSGEYNEQFF. V gene TRBV10-3 combines with J gene TRBJ2-1, with 8 bases aligning to TRBD2. The trim removed 2 bases at V and 4 bases at J, leaving 7 bases unmatched. The CDR3 spans 16 residues. Germline CDR1 ENHRY, CDR2 SYGVKD.

The CDR3 is CASSRTRDRARGDTQYF. CDR3 DNA sequence: TGCGCCAGCAGCCGGACCCGGGACAGGGCCCGGGGAGATACGCAGTATTTT. The genes are TRBV4-1 and TRBJ2-3; 9 bases are shared with TRBD1. The CDR3 extends over 17 amino acids. Losses at the gene ends were 4 bases for V and 5 bases for J; bases not matched to a gene: 13. Germline CDR1 is MGHRA and CDR2 is YSYEKL.

This chain links TRBV21-1 with TRBJ2-1; the tabulated D call, TRBD1, remains unverified against the DNA. TRBV21-1 is annotated as a pseudogene. The CDR3 extends over 13 amino acids. DNA for the CDR3: TGTGCCAGCAGCACGGACAGGGGAGTCGAGGAGTTCTTC. Translating gives CASSTDRGVEEFF.

V usage is TRBV7-9 and J usage is TRBJ2-5, with TRBD2 matching over 11 bases. Unmatched junction bases numbered 4, after V lost 1 base and J lost 0 bases. The length of the CDR3 is 17 residues. Germline CDR1 SEHNR, CDR2 FQNEAQ (reference sequence). The CDR3 sequence: CASSLGLAGLNQETQYF. CDR3 bases: TGTGCCAGCAGCTTAGGACTAGCGGGGCTTAACCAAGAGACCCAGTACTTC. Full variable domain (remainder filled in from reference TRBV7-9 and TRBJ2-5): DTGVSQNPRHKITKRGQNVTFRCDPISEHNRLYWYRQTLGQGPEFLTYFQNEAQLEKSRLLSDRFSAERPKGSFSTLEIQRTEQGDSAMYLCASSLGLAGLNQETQYFGPGTRLLVL.

The chain has TRBV12-5 and TRBJ1-5; 7 bases fit TRBD1. V lost 0 bases to trimming and J lost 1 base; unmatched junction nucleotides: 12. The V gene's germline CDR1 is LGHNT and CDR2 FRNRAP. The CDR3 totals 19 residues. CDR3: CASGLVESQGLFSNQPQHF. CDR3 bases: TGTGCTAGTGGTTTGGTAGAATCACAGGGGTTATTCAGCAATCAGCCCCAGCATTTT.

This clone was seen only once. The rearrangement joins TRBV7-9 to TRBJ1-1, with TRBD1 matching 11 bases. CDR1 is SEHNR and CDR2 is FQNEAQ in the germline V gene (reference sequence). Trimming at V came to 6 bases and at J to 5 bases, leaving 11 bases not matched to a gene. The CDR3 is made up of 16 amino acids. The CDR3 bases are TGTGCCAGCAGTTTTGGTCCCGGGACAGGGGGGACTGAAGCTTTCTTT. Amino acid sequence: CASSFGPGTGGTEAFF.

The V call is TRBV29-1, the J call TRBJ2-1; D ambiguous. CDR1 is SQVTM, CDR2 ANQGSEA, per germline. This CDR3 comprises 12 residues. V gave up 3 bases and J gave up 8 bases, with 11 bases separating them. CDR3 DNA: TGCAGCGTTGACTACCTTCGCGATGAGCAGTTCTTC. Translating it yields CSVDYLRDEQFF.

Only one count was recorded for this clone. This chain's CDR3 is CASTPRGGTEAFF. CDR3 in DNA: TGTGCCAGCACCCCTCGGGGGGGGACAGAAGCTTTCTTT. V gene TRBV25-1 combines with J gene TRBJ1-1; D is possibly TRBD1 (6 bases). Trimming took 7 bases from V and 8 from J, leaving 17 bases between them. The CDR3 is 13 amino acids. Germline V gives CDR1 MGHDK, CDR2 SYGVNS.

Comment on this clone: Distinct nucleotide sequences in the sample also encode this CDR3. This chain uses TRBV6-5 with TRBJ2-7; 8 bases fit TRBD2. Unmatched junction bases numbered 0, after V lost 5 bases and J lost 0 bases. Germline loops: CDR1 MNHEY, CDR2 SVGAGI. This CDR3 spans 13 amino acids. CDR3 in amino acids: CASSTSGSYEQYF. Written as DNA, the CDR3 is TGTGCCAGCAGTACTAGCGGCTCCTACGAGCAGTACTTC.

The chain has TRBV7-9 and TRBJ1-4; TRBD1 matches 10 bases. The CDR3 length is 14 residues. The ends lost 5 bases at V and 6 bases at J; junction bases unmatched: 3. CDR1 and CDR2 from the germline V gene are SEHNR and FQNEAQ (reference sequence). This CDR3 reads CASSRGTGDEKLFF. The CDR3 DNA reads as TGTGCCAGCAGCCGGGGGACAGGGGATGAAAAACTGTTTTTT.

The CDR3 DNA follows: TGTGCCAGCAGCTTAGCCGGGGGGGCTTCCTACGAGCAGTACTTC. Translation: CASSLAGGASYEQYF. The chain combines TRBV7-2 with TRBJ2-7, with 8 bases that match TRBD2. Germline loops: CDR1 SGHTA, CDR2 FQGNSA. The trim removed 0 bases at V and 1 base at J, leaving 2 bases unmatched. This CDR3 has 15 amino acids.

The rearrangement links TRBV25-1 to TRBJ1-3; possibly TRBD1 for D (6 bases). CDR3 length: 13 amino acids. CDR1 is MGHDK, CDR2 SYGVNS, per germline. V lost 11 bases and J lost 1, with 12 bases in between. CDR3 in amino acids: CAAGRGSGNTIYF. The DNA for the CDR3 is TGTGCCGCTGGTAGGGGGTCTGGAAACACCATATATTTT.

The rearrangement uses TRBV12-5 and TRBJ1-5; D is uncertain. The V and J ends lost 6 bases and 6 bases respectively, with 18 bases between them. The CDR3 runs to 15 residues. The germline CDR1 and CDR2 sequences are LGHNT and FRNRAP. This CDR3 is CASGLDLRSSQPQHF. CDR3 sequence (DNA): TGTGCTAGTGGGCTGGATTTAAGGAGTAGTCAGCCCCAGCATTTT.

The chain couples TRBV5-4 to TRBJ2-7; TRBD2 might be the D (6 bases). Germline values: CDR1 SGHNT, CDR2 YYREEE (reference sequence). V gave up 5 bases and J gave up 7 bases, with 10 bases separating them. This CDR3 spans 11 amino acids. The CDR3 is CASRGRGEQYF. Written as DNA, the CDR3 is TGTGCCAGCAGGGGGCGGGGTGAGCAGTACTTC.

The chain employs TRBV20-1 and TRBJ1-1, with D maybe TRBD1 (5 bases). This CDR3 contains 11 residues. Between the trimmed V and J ends, which lost 3 bases and 7 bases, there was a span of 9 bases. Germline V gene sequence: CDR1 DFQATT, CDR2 SNEGSKA (reference sequence). DNA of the CDR3: TGCAGTGCTAGCGGGGGAATTGAAGCTTTCTTT. It yields the protein CSASGGIEAFF.

The V and J genes are TRBV25-1 and TRBJ2-5, with D tentatively TRBD2 (5 bases). The V gene lost 1 base and the J gene lost 4 bases, with 19 bases spanning the gap. Germline V gene sequence: CDR1 MGHDK, CDR2 SYGVNS. The CDR3 sequence is 17 residues long. This CDR3 is CASSEFGGPRAGETQYF. The CDR3 DNA reads TGTGCCAGCAGTGAATTTGGAGGCCCTCGGGCCGGAGAGACCCAGTACTTC.

This clone has only one observation. This sequence joins TRBV12-5 and TRBJ1-2; weak D call: TRBD1 (6 bases). The CDR3 sequence is 13 residues long. Trimming shortened V by 4 bases and J by 4 bases, and 10 bases separated the two germline ends. The germline V gene encodes CDR1 LGHNT and CDR2 FRNRAP. The CDR3 is CASGSSGAYGYTF. DNA for the CDR3: TGTGCTAGTGGTTCGTCAGGGGCCTATGGCTACACCTTC.

This chain joins TRBV30 and TRBJ2-3, with D perhaps TRBD1 (5 bases). CDR3 length: 15 amino acids. Trimming shortened V by 0 bases and J by 0 bases, and 10 bases separated the two germline ends. Germline CDR1 GTSNPN, CDR2 SVGIG (reference sequence). Here the CDR3 reads CAWSVLQGSTDTQYF. The DNA for the CDR3 is TGTGCCTGGAGTGTACTCCAGGGCAGCACAGATACGCAGTATTTT.

V gene TRBV7-2 combines with J gene TRBJ1-2; 7 bases map to TRBD1. The CDR3 runs to 13 residues. Germline lookup yields CDR1 SGHTA and CDR2 FQGNSA. Trimming took 5 bases from V and 4 from J; bases not matched to a gene: 4. The DNA of the CDR3 is TGTGCCAGCAGCCCCGGGACAGCCTATGGCTACACCTTC. It is translated as CASSPGTAYGYTF.

The chain carries TRBV14 and TRBJ2-1; 11 bases align to TRBD2. Germline values: CDR1 SGHDN, CDR2 FVKESK. V trimming: 2 bases; J trimming: 3 bases; junction bases outside the gene matches: 6. The CDR3 has 17 amino acids. The CDR3 is CASSQPPLAGGYNEQFF. CDR3 in DNA: TGTGCCAGCAGCCAACCCCCGCTAGCGGGGGGCTACAATGAGCAGTTCTTC.

J is TRBJ2-7 and V is TRBV28, with TRBD1 matching over 8 bases. Germline V gene sequence: CDR1 MDHEN, CDR2 SYDVKM. There are 14 residues in the CDR3. With 10 bases clipped from V and 6 bases from J, the junction kept 14 bases outside the gene matches. The CDR3 DNA is TGTGCCATCGAGGACAGGGTGGGACCGGGCGAGCAGTACTTC. Its translation: CAIEDRVGPGEQYF.

CDR3 DNA: TGTGCCAGCAGCTTGACAGTCAACACCGGGGAGCTGTTTTTT. This translates into CASSLTVNTGELFF. This sequence joins TRBV5-4 and TRBJ2-2; D unclear. The ends were cut back, 1 base at V and 2 bases at J, with 6 bases in the middle. The CDR3 totals 14 residues. CDR1 and CDR2 (germline): SGHNT, YYREEE (reference sequence).

This rearrangement joins TRBV2 to TRBJ1-2, with a weak D call TRBD1 (6 bases). Trimming cost V 6 bases and J 6 bases, with 17 bases left between them. The CDR3 covers 14 residues. Germline V gene lookup returns CDR1 SNHLY and CDR2 FYNNEI. The CDR3 coding sequence is TGTGCCAGCAGAGCCCATGGGCAGGGGAATGGCTACACCTTC. It is translated as CASRAHGQGNGYTF.

The chain employs TRBV6-2 or TRBV6-3 and TRBJ1-1, with D maybe TRBD1 (6 bases). Germline V gives CDR1 MNHEY, CDR2 SVGEGT. This CDR3 comprises 15 residues. V dropped 5 bases and J dropped 1 base, with 14 bases sitting between them. The CDR3 spells CASSPRGIGNTEAFF. CDR3 DNA: TGTGCCAGCAGTCCCAGGGGAATCGGGAACACTGAAGCTTTCTTT.

V gene TRBV12-3 or TRBV12-4 combines with J gene TRBJ2-7; D gene ambiguous. The CDR3 is made up of 11 amino acids. V lost 6 bases, J lost 2 bases, and 5 bases lay in between. For the CDR3, the DNA is TGTGCCAGCAGCGCGACCTACGAGCAGTACTTC. Protein sequence: CASSATYEQYF.

The chain links TRBV19 to TRBJ2-5; 7 nucleotides agree with TRBD2. The trim removed 6 bases at V and 4 bases at J, leaving 14 bases unmatched. This CDR3 has 16 residues. Germline V gives CDR1 LNHDA, CDR2 SQIVND (reference sequence). The CDR3 is CASRNQGSGGGETQYF. In DNA form, the CDR3 reads TGTGCCAGTAGAAATCAAGGGAGTGGCGGGGGAGAGACCCAGTACTTC. The entire variable domain, with the rest obtained from reference TRBV19 and TRBJ2-5, is as follows: DGGITQSPKYLFRKEGQNVTLSCEQNLNHDAMYWYRQDPGQGLRLIYYSQIVNDFQKGDIAEGYSVSREKKESFPLTVTSAQKNPTAFYLCASRNQGSGGGETQYFGPGTRLLVL.